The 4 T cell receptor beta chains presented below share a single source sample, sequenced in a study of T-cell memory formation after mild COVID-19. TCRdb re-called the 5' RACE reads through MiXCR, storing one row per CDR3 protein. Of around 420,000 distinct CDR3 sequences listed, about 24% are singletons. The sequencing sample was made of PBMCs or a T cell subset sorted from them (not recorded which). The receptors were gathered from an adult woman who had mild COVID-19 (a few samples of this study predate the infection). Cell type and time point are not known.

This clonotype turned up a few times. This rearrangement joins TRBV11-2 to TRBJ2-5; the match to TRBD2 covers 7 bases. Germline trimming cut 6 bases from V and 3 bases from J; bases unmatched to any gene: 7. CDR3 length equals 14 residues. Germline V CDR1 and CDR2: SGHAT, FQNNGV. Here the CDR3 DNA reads TGTGCCAGCAGGTCCCCGGGGGGAAAAGAGACCCAGTACTTC. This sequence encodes CASRSPGGKETQYF. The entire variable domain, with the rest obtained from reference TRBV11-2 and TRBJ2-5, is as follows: EAGVAQSPRYKIIEKRQSVAFWCNPISGHATLYWYQQILGQGPKLLIQFQNNGVVDDSQLPKDRFSAERLKGVDSTLKIQPAKLEDSAVYLCASRSPGGKETQYFGPGTRLLVL.

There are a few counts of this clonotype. CDR3 sequence reads: CASSLARHTGELFF. DNA of the CDR3: TGTGCCAGCAGTTTAGCCAGGCACACCGGGGAGCTGTTTTTT. The V gene is TRBV12-3 or TRBV12-4, the J gene TRBJ2-2; D gene ambiguous. With 0 bases removed from V and 3 bases from J, the gap between germline ends came to 5 bases. The CDR3 contains 14 residues.

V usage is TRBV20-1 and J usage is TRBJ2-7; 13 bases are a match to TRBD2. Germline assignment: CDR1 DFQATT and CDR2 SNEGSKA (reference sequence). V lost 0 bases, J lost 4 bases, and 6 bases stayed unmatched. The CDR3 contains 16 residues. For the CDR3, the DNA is TGCAGTGCTAGAGACCGGACTAGCGGGAGCATATACGAGCAGTACTTC. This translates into CSARDRTSGSIYEQYF.

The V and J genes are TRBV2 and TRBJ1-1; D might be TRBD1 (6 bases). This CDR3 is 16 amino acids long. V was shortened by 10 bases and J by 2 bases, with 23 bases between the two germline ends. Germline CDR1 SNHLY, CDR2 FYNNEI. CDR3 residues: CATCPPGQPVNTEAFF. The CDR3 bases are TGTGCCACCTGTCCCCCAGGACAGCCAGTAAACACTGAAGCTTTCTTT.